The clone carrying this T cell receptor (beta chain) was counted at least ten times. Per germline, CDR1 MDHEN and CDR2 SYDVKM. The CDR3 runs 17 residues. Trimming at V came to 5 bases and at J to 3 bases, leaving 14 bases not matched to a gene. This record comes from a study of response to subunit inactivated influenza vaccine. TCRdb reprocessed the RT-PCR reads via MiXCR and lists one record per CDR3 protein. Among a few hundred thousand distinct CDR3 sequences listed, 6% to 9% were seen once. The sequence was collected from a man aged 45 to 70 who received an inactivated influenza vaccine. The V gene is TRBV28, the J gene TRBJ2-5; TRBD2 agrees at 8 bases. This specimen consisted of PBMCs from blood, obtained around 25 months after vaccination. The CDR3 DNA follows: TGTGCCAGCAGTGCCTCAATGGGACTAGTAGGAGAAGAGACCCAGTACTTC. Translated: CASSASMGLVGEETQYF. The full variable domain, rest sourced from reference TRBV28 and TRBJ2-5, is DVKVTQSSRYLVKRTGEKVFLECVQDMDHENMFWYRQDPGLGLRLIYFSYDVKMKEKGDIPEGYSVSREKKERFSLILESASTNQTSMYLCASSASMGLVGEETQYFGPGTRLLVL.